This T cell receptor beta chain appears in the sequencing data of a study of cytomegalovirus exposure and HLA in healthy donors. Study context: For the approximately 400 genotyped donors, over 80% fell within the Caucasian-associated ancestry cluster.

Study-level points and caveats: Presence/absence analyses treated sequencing depth as roughly uniform across donors. The classifier, whose performance was assessed in both the original and validation cohorts, reportedly diagnosed cytomegalovirus status with high specificity and sensitivity.

As regards this clone: Its specificity is unknown.

J lost 6 bases, V lost 2 bases, and 5 bases had no gene match. The germline V gene has CDR1 SNHLY and CDR2 FYNNEI. The CDR3 sequence is 15 residues long. Primers for the PCR totalled 60 Vbeta and 13 Jbeta. Some clones are missing from TCRdb's copy, which holds only in-frame ones; the method was immunoSEQ multiplex PCR. Here the sample spans approximately 100,000 clones, around 76% being singletons. The chain carries TRBV2 and TRBJ2-2; 8 bases map to TRBD1. This clonotype originated in a human donor in good health. The sequenced sample consisted of PBMCs. The CDR3 region has the DNA TGTGCCAGCAGTGAAAGGACAGGGTTATCCGGGGAGCTGTTTTTT. Amino acids: CASSERTGLSGELFF.